A selection of T cell receptor beta chains follows, all from one sample in a study of T cells in Graves' hyperthyroidism and ophthalmopathy. A single record per CDR3 protein comes from TCRdb applying MiXCR to the multiplex PCR reads. Of some 350,000 distinct CDR3 sequences listed, roughly 15% are singletons. The sample consisted of blood. The receptors derive from a woman aged 55-70 years with Graves' ophthalmopathy. The CDR3 runs from the conserved cysteine through the conserved F or W. Fields, in order: clone size, V gene, D gene, J gene, CDR3 protein, CDR3 DNA. D genes are given only for firm matches. The listing skips clone size in some rows; elsewhere it reads once, few, many or a size class.

abundance: many; v_gene: TRBV28; d_gene: TRBD1; j_gene: TRBJ2-7; CDR3aa: CASSPDRRYEQYF; CDR3nt: TGTGCCAGCAGTCCGGACAGGCGATACGAGCAGTACTTC
abundance: .; v_gene: TRBV3-1; d_gene: .; j_gene: TRBJ1-1; CDR3aa: CASSLGGALVAFF; CDR3nt: TGTGCCAGCAGCCTGGGGGGCGCTCTTGTAGCTTTCTTT
abundance: .; v_gene: TRBV6-1; d_gene: TRBD1; j_gene: TRBJ1-1; CDR3aa: CASLGGNTEAFF; CDR3nt: TGTGCCAGTTTAGGGGGCAACACTGAAGCTTTCTTT
abundance: many; v_gene: TRBV3-1; d_gene: TRBD2; j_gene: TRBJ2-1; CDR3aa: CASSTRTSGSDEQFF; CDR3nt: TGTGCCAGCAGCACACGGACTAGCGGGAGTGATGAGCAGTTCTTC
abundance: few; v_gene: TRBV20-1; d_gene: TRBD2; j_gene: TRBJ2-7; CDR3aa: CSARAKTSGASYEQYF; CDR3nt: TGCAGTGCTAGAGCCAAGACTAGCGGAGCCTCCTACGAGCAGTACTTC
abundance: .; v_gene: TRBV5-1; d_gene: TRBD1; j_gene: TRBJ2-7; CDR3aa: CASSMTGEVHEQYF; CDR3nt: TGCGCCAGCAGCATGACAGGGGAGGTCCACGAGCAGTACTTC
abundance: .; v_gene: TRBV25-1; d_gene: .; j_gene: TRBJ2-7; CDR3aa: CASAPRAWEQYF; CDR3nt: TGTGCCAGCGCCCCCAGGGCGTGGGAGCAGTACTTC
abundance: .; v_gene: TRBV10-2; d_gene: .; j_gene: TRBJ1-6; CDR3aa: CASSGSVPDSPLHF; CDR3nt: TGCGCCAGCAGTGGCTCGGTGCCTGATTCACCCCTCCACTTT
abundance: many; v_gene: TRBV27; d_gene: TRBD2; j_gene: TRBJ2-1; CDR3aa: CASSLRTSGSWYNEQFF; CDR3nt: TGTGCCAGCAGTTTACGGACTAGCGGGAGTTGGTACAATGAGCAGTTCTTC
abundance: few; v_gene: TRBV6-1; d_gene: TRBD1; j_gene: TRBJ2-7; CDR3aa: CASSVEDRAEQYF; CDR3nt: TGTGCCAGCAGTGTAGAGGACAGGGCCGAGCAGTACTTC
abundance: .; v_gene: TRBV10-2; d_gene: .; j_gene: TRBJ1-5; CDR3aa: CASRDGVNQPQHF; CDR3nt: TGCGCCAGCAGGGACGGGGTAAATCAGCCCCAGCATTTT
abundance: few; v_gene: TRBV28; d_gene: .; j_gene: TRBJ1-2; CDR3aa: CASSLADRNGYTF; CDR3nt: TGTGCCAGCAGTTTAGCGGATCGTAACGGCTACACCTTC
abundance: .; v_gene: TRBV6-1; d_gene: TRBD1; j_gene: TRBJ1-1; CDR3aa: CASSERQGADTEAFF; CDR3nt: TGTGCCAGCAGTGAAAGACAGGGGGCGGACACTGAAGCTTTCTTT
abundance: many; v_gene: TRBV28; d_gene: TRBD1; j_gene: TRBJ2-3; CDR3aa: CASRGQGFKDTQYF; CDR3nt: TGTGCCAGCAGGGGACAGGGGTTTAAAGATACGCAGTATTTT
abundance: many; v_gene: TRBV6-1; d_gene: .; j_gene: TRBJ1-2; CDR3aa: CASSFRGDGHNYGYTF; CDR3nt: TGTGCCAGCAGCTTTAGAGGGGACGGCCATAACTATGGCTACACCTTC
abundance: many; v_gene: TRBV7-2; d_gene: .; j_gene: TRBJ2-1; CDR3aa: CASSFGRVNEQFF; CDR3nt: TGTGCCAGCAGCTTCGGCAGGGTTAATGAGCAGTTCTTC
abundance: many; v_gene: TRBV2; d_gene: .; j_gene: TRBJ2-7; CDR3aa: CASDSRHTSYEQYF; CDR3nt: TGTGCCAGCGACTCGCGCCATACCTCCTACGAGCAGTACTTC
abundance: many; v_gene: TRBV12-3/TRBV12-4; d_gene: .; j_gene: TRBJ1-5; CDR3aa: CASSSRAKHQPQHF; CDR3nt: TGTGCCAGCAGTTCCCGGGCCAAGCATCAGCCCCAGCATTTT
abundance: few; v_gene: TRBV5-1; d_gene: TRBD1; j_gene: TRBJ2-7; CDR3aa: CASSAPGQPYEQYF; CDR3nt: TGCGCCAGCAGCGCGCCGGGACAGCCCTACGAGCAGTACTTC
abundance: many; v_gene: TRBV27; d_gene: .; j_gene: TRBJ1-5; CDR3aa: CASSSRPLSNQPQHF; CDR3nt: TGTGCCAGCAGTTCCCGACCGCTTAGCAATCAGCCCCAGCATTTT
abundance: many; v_gene: TRBV28; d_gene: TRBD1; j_gene: TRBJ2-7; CDR3aa: CASSAGAGGYEQYF; CDR3nt: TGTGCCAGCAGTGCCGGGGCAGGGGGTTACGAGCAGTACTTC
abundance: few; v_gene: TRBV12-3/TRBV12-4; d_gene: .; j_gene: TRBJ2-5; CDR3aa: CASSPKGETQYF; CDR3nt: TGTGCCAGCAGTCCCAAGGGGGAGACCCAGTACTTC
abundance: many; v_gene: TRBV24-1; d_gene: TRBD2; j_gene: TRBJ2-1; CDR3aa: CATSDQLAGSGDEQFF; CDR3nt: TGTGCCACCAGTGACCAACTAGCGGGGAGCGGTGATGAGCAGTTCTTC
abundance: many; v_gene: TRBV27; d_gene: TRBD2; j_gene: TRBJ2-3; CDR3aa: CASSLSRTGGDTQYF; CDR3nt: TGTGCCAGCAGTTTATCGAGAACGGGGGGAGATACGCAGTATTTT
abundance: .; v_gene: TRBV20-1; d_gene: .; j_gene: TRBJ2-7; CDR3aa: CSAGPRANEQYF; CDR3nt: TGCAGTGCTGGACCGCGGGCCAATGAGCAGTACTTC
abundance: few; v_gene: TRBV10-1; d_gene: TRBD1; j_gene: TRBJ2-5; CDR3aa: CASSEKTGRGETQYF; CDR3nt: TGCGCCAGCAGTGAGAAGACAGGGAGAGGCGAGACCCAGTACTTC
abundance: few; v_gene: TRBV7-2; d_gene: TRBD2; j_gene: TRBJ2-1; CDR3aa: CASSSLAGPSFWEQFF; CDR3nt: TGTGCCAGCAGCTCTTTAGCGGGCCCCTCTTTTTGGGAGCAGTTCTTC
abundance: many; v_gene: TRBV20-1; d_gene: .; j_gene: TRBJ2-7; CDR3aa: CSARFPRTYEQYF; CDR3nt: TGCAGTGCTAGATTTCCACGGACCTACGAGCAGTACTTC